This TCR beta chain comes out of a study of shared clonotypes between healthy human individuals. This clone was found many times. Its antigen is still unknown. TCRdb's copy holds only in-frame clones and misses some; the assay was immunoSEQ multiplex PCR. The data show 730,000 or so clones, approximately 75% seen once. Study findings and constraints: The naive CD4 repertoires of several donors were compared, and approximately 4.5% of clonotypes were shared. It was anticipated that sequencing depth would influence how many clonotypes donors shared. Among non-shared clonotypes, generation probabilities were lower than among those shared by all four donors. Sampling included only blood; tissue repertoires likely differ.

CDR1 MNHEY and CDR2 SMNVEV come from the germline V gene (reference sequence). This CDR3 spans 17 amino acids. The V end was cut by 5 bases, the J end by 10 bases, with 27 bases between. The TCR was taken from a woman aged 25 to 39 in good health. This chain connects TRBV27 to TRBJ2-1; possibly TRBD1 or TRBD2 for D (5 bases each). The sample comprised memory CD4+ T cells sorted from blood. Documented subset: CD45RA-negative fraction. DNA for the CDR3: TGTGCCAGCAGTCCCTCTCCCGGGACGGTCCTTTCCAGGGAGCAGTTCTTC. This codes for CASSPSPGTVLSREQFF.